A single sample is the source of the 29 T cell receptor beta chains below, sequenced in a study of cytomegalovirus exposure and HLA in healthy donors. This PCR relied on a set of 60 Vbeta primers and 13 Jbeta primers. TCRdb's table, derived via immunoSEQ multiplex PCR, lists solely in-frame clones and lacks some. The sample holds some 110,000 clones; around three quarters are singletons and the top ten take 4% to 5%. Sequencing was performed on PBMCs. These receptors were obtained from a man aged 45-65 years in good health and CMV-seropositive.

The V call is TRBV4-1, the J call TRBJ2-2, with a tentative D call TRBD2 (5 bases). CDR3 length equals 16 residues. Looked up from germline, CDR1 is MGHRA and CDR2 is YSYEKL. Deletions cut 4 bases from V and 0 bases from J, with 12 bases between. The CDR3 sequence is CASSPRTVANTGELFF. CDR3 coding DNA: TGCGCCAGCAGCCCTCGGACTGTCGCGAACACCGGGGAGCTGTTTTTT.

The rearrangement joins TRBV2 to TRBJ2-1; 9 bases match TRBD1. After removal of 4 bases from V and 6 bases from J, the junction contained 1 base not matched to a gene. The CDR3 has 13 amino acids. In germline, CDR1 is SNHLY, CDR2 FYNNEI. The CDR3 here is CASSGQGGNEQFF. CDR3 sequence (DNA): TGTGCCAGCAGTGGACAGGGGGGCAATGAGCAGTTCTTC.

The rearrangement links TRBV4-1 to TRBJ2-3, with 8 bases fitting TRBD2. The germline V gene has CDR1 MGHRA and CDR2 YSYEKL. CDR3 length: 17 residues. Unmatched junction bases numbered 16, after V lost 4 bases and J lost 7 bases. The CDR3 here is CASSPASGGSSQNTQYF. The DNA for the CDR3 is TGCGCCAGCAGCCCAGCTTCGGGGGGGTCTTCCCAGAATACGCAGTATTTT.

J is TRBJ1-2 and V is TRBV6-5, with D perhaps TRBD1 (6 bases). CDR3 length: 13 residues. Trimming removed 5 bases at V and 6 bases at J, with 13 bases between. Germline V gene sequence: CDR1 MNHEY, CDR2 SVGAGI. The CDR3, as DNA: TGTGCCAGCAGTGCAGGGGTAGGGAATGGCTACACCTTC. This translates into CASSAGVGNGYTF.

This sequence joins TRBV7-9 and TRBJ1-6; 9 nucleotides line up with TRBD1. The trim removed 5 bases at V and 5 bases at J, leaving 4 bases unmatched. Per the germline V gene, CDR1 is SEHNR and CDR2 is FQNEAQ (reference sequence). The CDR3 has 15 amino acids. This CDR3 reads CASSPRDRDNSPLHF. The CDR3 DNA follows: TGTGCCAGCAGCCCGCGGGACAGGGATAATTCACCCCTCCACTTT.

The chain has TRBV6-5 and TRBJ1-2, with a tentative D call TRBD1 (5 bases). CDR1 is MNHEY, CDR2 SVGAGI, per germline. The CDR3 runs 15 residues. Deletions cut 4 bases from V and 3 bases from J, with 15 bases between. CDR3 coding DNA: TGTGCCAGCAGTTGGGATGTAAGGGGCGACTATGGCTACACCTTC. It translates to CASSWDVRGDYGYTF.

This clone was detected a few times. DNA for the CDR3: TGTGCCAGCACCGTAGGGGGGGGCTATAATTCACCCCTCCACTTT. Encoded protein: CASTVGGGYNSPLHF. The genes are TRBV28 and TRBJ1-6; a weak D match, TRBD1 (6 bases). The V gene's germline CDR1 is MDHEN and CDR2 SYDVKM. V lost 7 bases, J lost 3 bases, and 13 bases lay in between. The CDR3 is 15 amino acids.

The genes are TRBV29-1 and TRBJ1-4; tentative D call: TRBD1 (6 bases). The germline CDR1 and CDR2 sequences are SQVTM and ANQGSEA. CDR3 length: 14 amino acids. V was cut by 6 bases and J by 7 bases, with 18 bases left in between. CDR3 residues: CSVETGPDSEKLFF. CDR3 nucleotides: TGCAGCGTCGAGACAGGTCCGGATTCTGAAAAACTGTTTTTT.

This sequence joins TRBV5-6 and TRBJ1-6; D call uncertain. V shed 1 base and J shed 1 base, with 9 bases lying between them. The CDR3 is 16 residues long. The germline gives CDR1 SGHDT, CDR2 YYEEEE. The CDR3 region is CASSLNQLSYNSPLHF. CDR3 DNA: TGTGCCAGCAGCTTGAATCAGTTATCCTATAATTCACCCCTCCACTTT. The full variable domain, rest sourced from reference TRBV5-6 and TRBJ1-6, is DAGVTQSPTHLIKTRGQQVTLRCSPKSGHDTVSWYQQALGQGPQFIFQYYEEEERQRGNFPDRFSGHQFPNYSSELNVNALLLGDSALYLCASSLNQLSYNSPLHFGNGTRLTVT.

V and J are TRBV5-1 and TRBJ1-4; no firm D call. Germline V gene data show CDR1 as SGHRS and CDR2 as YFSETQ. This CDR3 is 16 amino acids long. The ends were cut back, 2 bases at V and 2 bases at J, with 13 bases in the middle. CDR3 sequence reads: CASSFSGMSTNEKLFF. In DNA form, the CDR3 reads TGCGCCAGCAGCTTCTCGGGTATGAGTACTAATGAAAAACTGTTTTTT.

This clone was counted between two and nine times. The V call is TRBV6-5, the J call TRBJ1-1; D is unclear. The CDR3 covers 13 residues. The germline CDR1 and CDR2 sequences are MNHEY and SVGAGI. Trimming left V 5 bases short and J 4 bases short, with 11 bases between. The CDR3 protein is CASSRRSSTEAFF. The CDR3 bases are TGTGCCAGCAGTCGCAGGTCCAGCACTGAAGCTTTCTTT.

The chain uses TRBV2 and TRBJ1-1; 7 nucleotides agree with TRBD1. The ends lost 6 bases at V and 0 bases at J; junction bases unmatched: 7. This CDR3 comprises 15 residues. Per the germline V gene, CDR1 is SNHLY and CDR2 is FYNNEI. The CDR3, as DNA: TGTGCCAGCAGGGACAGGAGAAACATGAACACTGAAGCTTTCTTT. Protein sequence: CASRDRRNMNTEAFF.

To note about this clone: The junction does not match germline at one end; this may be a read error. This rearrangement joins TRBV5-1 to TRBJ1-1, with D uncertain. The CDR3 covers 14 residues. Germline values: CDR1 SGHRS, CDR2 YFSETQ. The CDR3 is CASSLSSVNAEAFF. CDR3 in DNA: TGCGCCAGCAGCCTATCGTCCGTGAACGCTGAAGCTTTCTTT.

The V and J genes are TRBV5-1 and TRBJ1-4; D not certain. The V end lost 0 bases, the J end lost 4 bases, and 7 bases lay between the germline ends. CDR1 and CDR2 from the germline V gene are SGHRS and YFSETQ. The CDR3 runs 14 residues. In DNA, the CDR3 is TGCGCCAGCAGCTTGGCCCCGGGTAATGAAAAACTGTTTTTT. Its translation is CASSLAPGNEKLFF.

The chain carries TRBV6-5 and TRBJ2-7; TRBD2 matches 7 bases. J gave up 4 bases and V 4 bases, and 13 bases lay outside the gene matches. The germline V gene encodes CDR1 MNHEY and CDR2 SVGAGI. The CDR3 is 16 amino acids. The CDR3 protein is CASSFPSGRREYEQYF. The CDR3 DNA sequence: TGTGCCAGCAGTTTTCCCTCGGGACGGCGGGAGTACGAGCAGTACTTC.

The genes are TRBV5-1 and TRBJ1-1; no definite D call. Germline CDR1 and CDR2: SGHRS and YFSETQ. Trimming shortened V by 0 bases and J by 2 bases, and 11 bases separated the two germline ends. CDR3 size: 15 residues. The CDR3 loop is CASSLATDLNTEAFF. CDR3 bases: TGCGCCAGCAGCTTGGCTACAGACCTAAACACTGAAGCTTTCTTT.

The chain couples TRBV4-1 to TRBJ2-3, with 10 bases identical to TRBD2. This CDR3 comprises 16 residues. V lost 6 bases, J lost 1 base, and 7 bases stayed unmatched. Germline CDR1 is MGHRA and CDR2 is YSYEKL. This CDR3 reads CASSPGTSARTDTQYF. CDR3 DNA: TGCGCCAGCAGTCCCGGGACTAGCGCCCGCACAGATACGCAGTATTTT.

The V gene is TRBV5-4, the J gene TRBJ2-3; 8 bases agree with TRBD1. The CDR3 sequence is 17 residues long. CDR1 and CDR2 (germline): SGHNT, YYREEE (reference sequence). V was clipped by 3 bases and J by 3 bases; unmatched bases: 12. CDR3 sequence: CASSSLDRVYGTDTQYF. DNA for the CDR3: TGTGCCAGCAGCTCACTGGACAGGGTGTATGGAACAGATACGCAGTATTTT.

J is TRBJ2-1 and V is TRBV7-9, with TRBD2 matching 8 bases. Germline lookup yields CDR1 SEHNR and CDR2 FQNEAQ (reference sequence). Trimming removed 3 bases from V and 4 bases from J; junction bases left unmatched: 5. This CDR3 has 15 amino acids. CDR3 sequence: CASSLSGGLYNEQFF. For the CDR3, the DNA is TGTGCCAGCAGCTTGTCGGGGGGGCTGTACAATGAGCAGTTCTTC.

The rearrangement links TRBV2 to TRBJ2-2; 14 nucleotides match TRBD2. The trim removed 8 bases at V and 7 bases at J, leaving 3 bases unmatched. The germline V gene encodes CDR1 SNHLY and CDR2 FYNNEI. The CDR3 spans 14 residues. The CDR3 loop reads CASLGLAGVGELFF. DNA for the CDR3: TGTGCCAGCTTGGGACTAGCGGGAGTCGGGGAGCTGTTTTTT.

This clone was seen only a few times. The chain is built from TRBV19 and TRBJ2-5, with 11 bases matching TRBD2. Looked up from germline, CDR1 is LNHDA and CDR2 is SQIVND (reference sequence). Unmatched junction bases numbered 0, after V lost 3 bases and J lost 0 bases. The CDR3 length is 15 residues. CDR3 residues: CASSMTSGDQETQYF. CDR3 bases: TGTGCCAGTAGTATGACTAGCGGGGACCAAGAGACCCAGTACTTC.

The chain is built from TRBV2 and TRBJ1-1; no reliable D call. Trimming pared 2 bases from V and 4 bases from J, leaving 8 bases between. This CDR3 spans 13 amino acids. The V gene's germline CDR1 is SNHLY and CDR2 FYNNEI. The CDR3 sequence: CASSEWAATEAFF. In DNA form, the CDR3 reads TGTGCCAGCAGTGAATGGGCAGCCACTGAAGCTTTCTTT.

The rearrangement links TRBV10-3 to TRBJ1-1; a weak D match, TRBD1 (5 bases). From germline, CDR1 is ENHRY and CDR2 SYGVKD. Trimming took off 11 bases at V and 7 bases at J, with 23 bases between the two ends. The CDR3 consists of 14 residues. The CDR3 DNA reads TGTGCCGCCACGCCGACAGTTCCGGCTAATGAAGCTTTCTTT. As protein: CAATPTVPANEAFF.

The gene calls are TRBV2 and TRBJ2-7, with 11 nucleotides matching TRBD2. CDR3 size: 14 residues. Germline V CDR1 and CDR2: SNHLY, FYNNEI. J lost 2 bases, V lost 7 bases, and 4 bases had no gene match. CDR3 DNA: TGTGCCAGCAACCTAGCGGGGGGAACCTACGAGCAGTACTTC. Translated, it gives CASNLAGGTYEQYF.

The gene calls are TRBV9 and TRBJ2-3; 11 positions match TRBD2. Germline CDR1 SGDLS, CDR2 YYNGEE. The length of the CDR3 is 16 residues. V was clipped by 2 bases and J by 2 bases; unmatched bases: 4. CDR3 bases: TGTGCCAGCAGCGTGGGACTAGCGGTTCCCACAGATACGCAGTATTTT. Amino acids: CASSVGLAVPTDTQYF.

The DNA of the CDR3 is TGTGCCAGCAGCGTGGGGGGGCCAGACTATAATTCACCCCTCCACTTT. It codes for CASSVGGPDYNSPLHF. The chain employs TRBV9 and TRBJ1-6, with D perhaps TRBD1 (6 bases). V was shortened by 2 bases and J by 3 bases, with 12 bases between the two germline ends. The CDR3 runs 16 residues. Germline CDR1 is SGDLS and CDR2 is YYNGEE.

This clone has only one observation. The chain carries TRBV5-4 and TRBJ1-1; D may be TRBD1 (5 bases). V was shortened by 2 bases and J by 6 bases, with 14 bases between the two germline ends. CDR1 and CDR2 (germline): SGHNT, YYREEE (reference sequence). The CDR3 covers 14 residues. The CDR3 is CASSFNSGRAEAFF. The DNA for the CDR3 is TGTGCCAGCAGCTTCAACTCAGGCAGGGCTGAAGCTTTCTTT.

This chain links TRBV10-3 with TRBJ1-6; perhaps TRBD1 as D (5 bases). The V gene's germline CDR1 is ENHRY and CDR2 SYGVKD. Trimming shortened V by 2 bases and J by 6 bases, and 8 bases separated the two germline ends. The CDR3 has 14 amino acids. Written as DNA, the CDR3 is TGTGCCATCAGTGAGCAGGGAGGTAATTCACCCCTCCACTTT. As protein: CAISEQGGNSPLHF.

The chain has TRBV19 and TRBJ1-2; D gene uncertain. Trimming took off 2 bases at V and 3 bases at J, with 7 bases between the two ends. Germline V lookup: CDR1 LNHDA, CDR2 SQIVND (reference sequence). The CDR3 is made up of 13 amino acids. The CDR3 is CASSIRGDYGYTF. In DNA form, the CDR3 reads TGTGCCAGTAGTATACGGGGAGACTATGGCTACACCTTC.